A single sample is the source of the 15 T cell receptor beta chains below, sequenced in a study of OX40 agonist ivuxolimab in advanced cancers. Method: immunoSEQ multiplex PCR; TCRdb's copy keeps in-frame clones and lacks some. The sample has around 14,000 clones, more than 80% seen once; the top ten hold about 23%. Sequenced material: CD4+ or CD8+ T cells sorted from blood, taken in a trial of the OX40 agonist ivuxolimab. Receptors were obtained from an adult with an advanced solid tumor such as melanoma, head and neck, liver or kidney cancer.

The chain carries TRBV5-1 and TRBJ2-7, with D hard to call. The V gene's germline CDR1 is SGHRS and CDR2 YFSETQ. The V end lost 0 bases, the J end lost 5 bases, and 3 bases lay between the germline ends. This CDR3 is built from 11 residues. Here the CDR3 DNA reads TGCGCCAGCAGCTTGGCTGACGAGCAGTACTTC. Amino acids: CASSLADEQYF.

This clone was observed once. The chain carries TRBV13 and TRBJ1-1; D perhaps matches TRBD1 (5 bases). The CDR3 spans 14 residues. The V end lost 4 bases, the J end lost 6 bases, and 15 bases lay between the germline ends. Looked up from germline, CDR1 is PRHDT and CDR2 is FYEKMQ (reference sequence). CDR3 in amino acids: CASSSLTLTAEAFF. CDR3 DNA: TGTGCCAGCAGCTCCTTAACCTTGACAGCTGAAGCTTTCTTT.

The V gene is TRBV14, the J gene TRBJ2-1; no clear D. The CDR3 length is 16 residues. V was trimmed by 1 base and J by 4 bases, leaving 14 bases between them. CDR1 and CDR2 (germline): SGHDN, FVKESK. The CDR3 here is CASSQAQPKGYNEQFF. DNA for the CDR3: TGTGCCAGCAGCCAAGCCCAGCCGAAAGGTTACAATGAGCAGTTCTTC.

This chain links TRBV7-8 with TRBJ2-3, with 7 bases fitting TRBD2. V shed 5 bases, J shed 5 bases, and the junction held 25 bases outside the gene matches. Germline CDR1 reads SGHVS; CDR2 reads FQNEAQ. This CDR3 is built from 20 residues. The CDR3 region has the DNA TGTGCCAGCAGCCCCTATTTAATCGGGGGAGGGCCGTATGATAAAGATACGCAGTATTTT. It yields the protein CASSPYLIGGGPYDKDTQYF.

The chain is built from TRBV10-1 and TRBJ2-2, with no clear D. CDR3 length equals 14 residues. The V gene lost 2 bases and the J gene lost 4 bases, with 8 bases spanning the gap. The V gene's germline CDR1 is WNHNN and CDR2 SYGVQD (reference sequence). The CDR3 region is CASSERQSTGELFF. CDR3 sequence (DNA): TGCGCCAGCAGTGAGAGGCAGTCCACCGGGGAGCTGTTTTTT.

This chain connects TRBV27 to TRBJ2-2; 11 bases are a match to TRBD2. Unmatched junction bases numbered 17, after V lost 10 bases and J lost 7 bases. The CDR3 is 17 amino acids. Germline V gene data show CDR1 as MNHEY and CDR2 as SMNVEV (reference sequence). The CDR3 spells CATISSSGRNDGGELFF. The DNA for the CDR3 is TGTGCCACCATATCCTCTAGCGGGAGGAATGATGGCGGGGAGCTGTTTTTT.

The chain's CDR3 is CASRHGLDYNEQFF. CDR3 in DNA: TGTGCCAGCAGGCATGGACTAGACTACAATGAGCAGTTCTTC. The chain joins TRBV13 to TRBJ2-1, with 7 bases that match TRBD2. This CDR3 comprises 14 residues. J gave up 3 bases and V 6 bases, and 5 bases lay outside the gene matches. The V gene's germline CDR1 is PRHDT and CDR2 FYEKMQ (reference sequence).

The gene calls are TRBV21-1 and TRBJ1-3; TRBD1 is the table's D call and was not checked against the DNA. TRBV21-1 is classified as a pseudogene. The CDR3 consists of 17 residues. This CDR3 is CASSARQGNGSGNTIYF. The CDR3 DNA is TGTGCCAGCAGCGCCCGACAGGGGAATGGTTCTGGAAACACCATATATTTT.

V and J are TRBV6-9 and TRBJ2-7; 8 bases fit TRBD1. This CDR3 is 15 amino acids long. Trimming at V came to 8 bases and at J to 3 bases, leaving 12 bases not matched to a gene. Germline CDR1 MNHGY, CDR2 SVAAGI. The CDR3 loop is CASGRIGTGLYEQYF. The CDR3 DNA reads TGTGCCAGCGGACGCATCGGGACAGGCCTCTACGAGCAGTACTTC.

This clone was observed once. V usage is TRBV5-6 and J usage is TRBJ1-1, with TRBD1 matching 7 bases. After removal of 4 bases from V and 0 bases from J, the junction contained 3 bases not matched to a gene. CDR3 length: 14 residues. Per the germline V gene, CDR1 is SGHDT and CDR2 is YYEEEE. The CDR3 reads CASSAGQMNTEAFF. CDR3 DNA: TGTGCCAGCAGCGCGGGACAGATGAACACTGAAGCTTTCTTT.

The chain recombines TRBV5-6 with TRBJ2-5; 11 bases line up with TRBD2. The CDR3 is 17 amino acids. Germline-derived CDR1 and CDR2 are SGHDT and YYEEEE. The V gene end was trimmed by 4 bases and the J gene end by 3 bases; junction bases not matched to a gene: 11. CDR3 nucleotide sequence: TGTGCCAGCAGCCTGGGACTAGCGGAGAGGTGGGAAGAGACCCAGTACTTC. This translates into CASSLGLAERWEETQYF.

The J gene is TRBJ2-3, the V gene TRBV21-1; the D call TRBD2 from the table was never checked on the DNA. TRBV21-1 represents a pseudogene. There are 14 residues in the CDR3. Here the CDR3 reads CASSASGLTDTQYF. The CDR3 DNA reads as TGTGCCAGCAGCGCTAGCGGACTCACAGATACGCAGTATTTT.

V and J are TRBV19 and TRBJ2-1; the match to TRBD2 covers 9 bases. Per the germline V gene, CDR1 is LNHDA and CDR2 is SQIVND (reference sequence). The V and J ends lost 7 bases and 2 bases, in that order; junction bases with no gene match: 6. The CDR3 is 15 residues long. For the CDR3, the DNA is TGTGCCAGTACCAAAGCGGGAGGAACCTACAATGAGCAGTTCTTC. Its translation is CASTKAGGTYNEQFF. The variable domain in full, completed from reference TRBV19 and TRBJ2-1, reads DGGITQSPKYLFRKEGQNVTLSCEQNLNHDAMYWYRQDPGQGLRLIYYSQIVNDFQKGDIAEGYSVSREKKESFPLTVTSAQKNPTAFYLCASTKAGGTYNEQFFGPGTRLTVL.

Turning to this clone: One end of the junction does not line up with germline, which may come from a read error. The chain carries TRBV6-5 and TRBJ2-7, with D tentatively TRBD2 (6 bases). Germline lookup yields CDR1 MNHEY and CDR2 SVGAGI. The CDR3 has 13 residues. Here the CDR3 reads CASSNSGGYEQYF. The CDR3 DNA reads TGTGCCAGCAGTAACTCCGGGGGATACGAGCAGTACTTC.

The rearrangement uses TRBV10-1 and TRBJ1-3, with D hard to call. The V end lost 3 bases, the J end lost 1 base, and 7 bases lay between the germline ends. CDR1 and CDR2 (germline): WNHNN, SYGVQD (reference sequence). The CDR3 has 14 amino acids. This chain's CDR3 is CASSDRTSGNTIYF. The CDR3 region has the DNA TGCGCCAGCAGTGATCGCACATCTGGAAACACCATATATTTT.